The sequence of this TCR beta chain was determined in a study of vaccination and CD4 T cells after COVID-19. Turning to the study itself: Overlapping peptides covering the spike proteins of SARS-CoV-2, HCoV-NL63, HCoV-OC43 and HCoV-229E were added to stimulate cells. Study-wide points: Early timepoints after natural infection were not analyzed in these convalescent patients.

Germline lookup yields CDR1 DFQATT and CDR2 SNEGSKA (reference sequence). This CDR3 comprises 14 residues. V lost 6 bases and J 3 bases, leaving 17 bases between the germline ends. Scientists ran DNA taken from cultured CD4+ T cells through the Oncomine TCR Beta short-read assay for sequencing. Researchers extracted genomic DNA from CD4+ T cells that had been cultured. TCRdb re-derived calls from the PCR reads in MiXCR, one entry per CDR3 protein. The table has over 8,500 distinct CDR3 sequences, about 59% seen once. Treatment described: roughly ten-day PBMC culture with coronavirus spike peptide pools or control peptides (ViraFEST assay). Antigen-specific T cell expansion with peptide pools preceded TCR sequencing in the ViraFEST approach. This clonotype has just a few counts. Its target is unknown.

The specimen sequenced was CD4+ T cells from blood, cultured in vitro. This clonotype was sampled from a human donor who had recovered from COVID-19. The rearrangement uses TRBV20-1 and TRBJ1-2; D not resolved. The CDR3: CSATPSGVDYGYTF. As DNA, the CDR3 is TGCAGTGCCACCCCGAGTGGTGTGGACTATGGCTACACCTTC.